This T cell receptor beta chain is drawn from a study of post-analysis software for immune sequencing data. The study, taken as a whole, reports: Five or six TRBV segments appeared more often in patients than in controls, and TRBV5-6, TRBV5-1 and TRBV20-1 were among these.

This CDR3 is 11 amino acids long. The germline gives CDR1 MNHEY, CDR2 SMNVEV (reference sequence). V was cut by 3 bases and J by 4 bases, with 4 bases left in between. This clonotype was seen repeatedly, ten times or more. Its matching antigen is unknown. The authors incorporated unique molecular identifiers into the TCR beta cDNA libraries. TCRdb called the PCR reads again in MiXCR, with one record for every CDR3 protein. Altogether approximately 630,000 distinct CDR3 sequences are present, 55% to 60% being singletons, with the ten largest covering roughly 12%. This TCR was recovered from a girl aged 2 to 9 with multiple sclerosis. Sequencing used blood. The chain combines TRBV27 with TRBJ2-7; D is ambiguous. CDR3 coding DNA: TGTGCCAGCAGTTTTAGGTACGAGCAGTACTTC. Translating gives CASSFRYEQYF.